This T cell receptor beta chain came from a study of blood T cell repertoires in COVID-19. Libraries were prepared by immunoSEQ multiplex PCR; TCRdb keeps only in-frame clonotypes and omits some of them. The table includes 200,000 to 300,000 clones, over 75% detected once. Germline CDR1 and CDR2: LNHDA and SQIVND (reference sequence). The ends were cut back, 1 base at V and 0 bases at J, with 15 bases in the middle. The CDR3 has 17 amino acids. The gene calls are TRBV19 and TRBJ2-5, with TRBD2 as a possible D gene (6 bases). The sample comprised peripheral blood. This sequence originates from a human donor in a cohort sampled during active COVID-19. CDR3 loop: CASSIGRGSGNQETQYF. Here the CDR3 DNA reads TGTGCCAGTAGTATAGGGAGGGGTAGCGGTAACCAAGAGACCCAGTACTTC.